Given below is one T cell receptor (beta chain) in context. What it binds is unknown. Assay: immunoSEQ multiplex PCR; the TCRdb copy retains only in-frame clones and omits some. This sample has 15,000 to 20,000 clones, with approximately 85% found just once. Germline V gene sequence: CDR1 SGHNT, CDR2 YENEEA. CDR3 length: 17 amino acids. V lost 3 bases and J 3 bases, leaving 17 bases between the germline ends. These data are taken from a study of OX40 agonist ivuxolimab in advanced cancers. As for the study in general: Patients' therapy was ivuxolimab, an antibody that acts as an agonist of OX40 (CD134). Three patients, one with hepatocellular carcinoma and two with cutaneous melanoma, responded partially. Prior checkpoint blockade (anti-PD-1, anti-PD-L1 or anti-CTLA-4) was permitted; roughly 40% had it. Findings and caveats of the study: At 0.1 to 3.0 mg/kg and by week 6, CD4+ and CD8+ T cells in the blood had expanded clonally.

This receptor was taken from an adult with an advanced solid tumor such as melanoma, head and neck, liver or kidney cancer. Sequences were derived from CD4+ or CD8+ T cells sorted from blood, sampled in a trial of the OX40 agonist ivuxolimab. The rearrangement links TRBV11-3 to TRBJ2-2, with D hard to call. CDR3 DNA: TGTGCCAGCAGCTTGGACCCTCCGTGGAAGGACACCGGGGAGCTGTTTTTT. Translation: CASSLDPPWKDTGELFF.